This T cell receptor (beta chain) was retrieved from a study of cytomegalovirus exposure and HLA in healthy donors. Trimming left V 4 bases short and J 7 bases short, with 16 bases between. The germline gives CDR1 MDHEN, CDR2 SYDVKM. The CDR3 runs to 14 residues. The PCR was carried out with 60 Vbeta primers and 13 Jbeta primers. Libraries were prepared by immunoSEQ multiplex PCR; TCRdb keeps only in-frame clonotypes and omits some of them. Counted here are 75,000 to 100,000 clones, around 74% occurring once; the ten biggest clones make up approximately 1.8%. The chain employs TRBV28 and TRBJ2-5; tentative D call: TRBD1 (5 bases). This TCR was recovered from a male donor in good health and CMV-seronegative. Sequenced input: PBMCs. The CDR3 nucleotides read TGTGCCAGCAGTTGGAACGACAACCAGGGGACCCAGTACTTC. This gives the protein CASSWNDNQGTQYF.